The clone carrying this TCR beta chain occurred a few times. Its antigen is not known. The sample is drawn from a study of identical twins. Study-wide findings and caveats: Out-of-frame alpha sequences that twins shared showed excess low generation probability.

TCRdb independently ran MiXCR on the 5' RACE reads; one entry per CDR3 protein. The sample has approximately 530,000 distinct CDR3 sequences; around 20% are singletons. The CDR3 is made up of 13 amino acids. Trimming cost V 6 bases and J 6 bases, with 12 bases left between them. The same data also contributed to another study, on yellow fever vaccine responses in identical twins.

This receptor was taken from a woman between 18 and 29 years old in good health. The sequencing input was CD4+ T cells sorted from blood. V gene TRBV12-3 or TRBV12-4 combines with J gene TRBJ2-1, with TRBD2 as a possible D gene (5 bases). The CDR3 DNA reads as TGTGCCAGCAGGGGCGGACTGAGCAATGAGCAGTTCTTC. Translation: CASRGGLSNEQFF.